What follows are 9 T cell receptor beta chains derived from one specimen sequenced in a study of early T cells in non-severe SARS-CoV-2 infection. TCRdb reprocessed the 5' RACE reads with MiXCR, giving one entry per CDR3 protein. Of about 21,000 distinct CDR3 sequences listed, 5.7% are singletons. Sequenced material: whole blood, taken at baseline. These receptors were taken from an adult who was a healthcare worker with PCR-confirmed SARS-CoV-2 infection or an uninfected control (not recorded which).

J is TRBJ1-1 and V is TRBV18; D remains unclear. Between the trimmed V and J ends, which lost 3 bases and 0 bases, there was a span of 5 bases. This CDR3 has 13 amino acids. Germline V gives CDR1 KGHSH, CDR2 LQKENI. This CDR3 is CASSPALNTEAFF. Here the CDR3 DNA reads TGTGCCAGCTCACCGGCGCTGAACACTGAAGCTTTCTTT.

This clonotype was recorded at least ten times. The chain has TRBV9 and TRBJ2-2, with D perhaps matching TRBD1 (6 bases). V lost 0 bases and J 1 base, leaving 7 bases between the germline ends. Germline V gene sequence: CDR1 SGDLS, CDR2 YYNGEE. The CDR3 runs to 15 residues. CDR3 nucleotides: TGTGCCAGCAGCGTAGGGACAGTGAACACCGGGGAGCTGTTTTTT. Residues: CASSVGTVNTGELFF.

A few counts support this clonotype. The chain joins TRBV7-2 to TRBJ1-2, with 7 bases matching TRBD1. The J segment lost 8 bases and the V segment lost 4 bases, leaving 10 bases of the junction unmatched. Germline loops: CDR1 SGHTA, CDR2 FQGNSA. There are 14 residues in the CDR3. The CDR3 region is CASSSLDRAGGYTF. The DNA for the CDR3 is TGTGCCAGCAGCTCCCTTGACAGGGCTGGGGGCTACACCTTC.

The chain recombines TRBV7-2 with TRBJ2-5; 12 nucleotides match TRBD1. V gave up 5 bases and J gave up 3 bases; unmatched junction bases: 4. Germline CDR1 and CDR2: SGHTA and FQGNSA. The CDR3 runs to 15 residues. As DNA, the CDR3 is TGTGCCAGCAGCCGGGGGACAGGGGGCGAAGAGACCCAGTACTTC. It codes for CASSRGTGGEETQYF.

At least ten counts were recorded for this clonotype. The chain recombines TRBV21-1 with TRBJ2-1; TRBD1 was called by the table and not checked on the DNA. TRBV21-1 is annotated as a pseudogene. The CDR3 covers 17 residues. As DNA, the CDR3 is TGTGCCAGCAGCAAAAAGAGAAGGGACAGCTCCTACAATGAGCAGTTCTTC. Its protein is CASSKKRRDSSYNEQFF.

This clonotype has a handful of counts. This chain links TRBV11-1 with TRBJ2-7, with D possibly being TRBD1 (6 bases). CDR3 length: 16 residues. V shed 3 bases and J shed 0 bases, with 15 bases lying between them. Germline V CDR1 and CDR2: SGHAT, FQDESV (reference sequence). The CDR3 loop reads CASSLGATVTSYEQYF. DNA for the CDR3: TGTGCCAGCAGCTTGGGGGCGACAGTGACCTCCTACGAGCAGTACTTC.

This clonotype occurred many times. The rearrangement uses TRBV7-3 and TRBJ2-2; 12 nucleotides agree with TRBD1. The CDR3 spans 16 residues. The trim removed 3 bases at V and 6 bases at J, leaving 5 bases unmatched. The germline V gene encodes CDR1 SGHTA and CDR2 FQGTGA. Written as DNA, the CDR3 is TGTGCCAGCAGCTTTTTCCGGGACAGGGGGCCCGGGGAGCTGTTTTTT. This encodes CASSFFRDRGPGELFF.

At least ten counts were recorded for this clonotype. J is TRBJ1-1 and V is TRBV6-1, with D uncertain. There are 13 residues in the CDR3. In germline, CDR1 is MNHNS, CDR2 SASEGT. V was cut by 5 bases and J by 3 bases, with 10 bases left in between. The CDR3 loop is CASSRVADTEAFF. CDR3 DNA: TGTGCCAGCAGTCGTGTAGCCGACACTGAAGCTTTCTTT.

The rearrangement joins TRBV29-1 to TRBJ1-6; the D is unclear. V gave up 8 bases and J gave up 10 bases, with 21 bases separating them. This CDR3 has 14 amino acids. Germline lookup yields CDR1 SQVTM and CDR2 ANQGSEA. CDR3 nucleotide sequence: TGCAGCTTCATCGAGGCAGGCCCCGGGTCACCCCTCCACTTT. Protein sequence: CSFIEAGPGSPLHF.